This TCR beta chain was sequenced during a study of blood T cell repertoires in COVID-19 (TCRdb year 2020). As for the study more broadly: Samples covering the acute and convalescent phases of COVID-19 were provided by collaborators in the United States, Italy and Spain. The prospective study material was composed of cDNA or gDNA derived from T cells, B-cell-depleted T cells, or PBMCs. Subjects who had been exposed to COVID-19, were actively infected with it, or had recovered from it provided the deeply sampled blood TCRbeta repertoires that made up the dataset. A freely available public database, intended as a resource for researchers studying the immune response to SARS-CoV-2, is where the repertoires were released. Samples were obtained from the ongoing ImmuneRACE study (first 160 participants) and from some 1,200 subjects provided by 6 global collaborators. A de-identified subject ID, COVID-19 status, age in years and sex were almost always included in the sample metadata. Where available, HLA class I and class II types were taken from metadata supplied by the sample provider and were not determined by assay-based typing.

As regards this clone: The specificity of this receptor is unknown. Nothing much larger sits one base from this clone, and base qualities are not available.

Overall study outcomes, separate from this receptor: The quantity of clinical and demographic metadata differed by source and by participant and was supplied without curation.

Each collaborating institution followed its own protocols to collect whole blood in K2EDTA tubes. For TCRbeta analysis, collaborators shipped samples in one of three forms: frozen whole blood, isolated PBMCs, or DNA extracted from either of those sample types. Taken from cysteine to phenylalanine, the CDR3 has 15 residues. The read is trimmed to its CDR3 DNA, 45 bases read in frame from base 1. For CDR1 and CDR2, the germline V gene lists MDHEN and SYDVKM. Here V drops 3 bases and J drops 5 bases, and the junction holds 9 bases not matched to any gene. The immunoSEQ Assay, a bias-controlled multiplex PCR, was used to amplify TCRbeta CDR3 regions from genomic DNA. The published analysis was carried out like this. Nucleated cell counts per sample were estimated from amplification of reference gene primers within the assay. Sequence reads were collapsed and filtered to measure the absolute abundance of every unique TCRbeta CDR3 rearrangement. For each sample, productive Simpson clonality was calculated as the square root of Simpson's diversity index across productive rearrangements. TCRdb obtained this table from immuneACCESS and retained in-frame rearrangements with V and J assigned. These tables miss some clones; where compared with another copy, unresolved V genes account for less than half of the shortfall, and the remainder is unexplained. V and J calls and clone size are as listed in that table; D and trimming were resolved from the DNA. Present in this sample are 250,000 to 300,000 clones, 85% to 90% of which were seen just once. The ten largest clones capture approximately 4% of the sample.

The clonotype was recovered from a man aged 18 to 30 with active or convalescent COVID-19. The chain is encoded by TRBV28 joined to TRBJ2-7; TRBD2 lines up with 8 middle nucleotides. The sequencing sample was made of peripheral blood. In nucleotides, the sequence is TGTGCCAGCAGTTTCGGGCGAGCGGGAGTCAACGAGCAGTACTTC. It translates to CASSFGRAGVNEQYF.